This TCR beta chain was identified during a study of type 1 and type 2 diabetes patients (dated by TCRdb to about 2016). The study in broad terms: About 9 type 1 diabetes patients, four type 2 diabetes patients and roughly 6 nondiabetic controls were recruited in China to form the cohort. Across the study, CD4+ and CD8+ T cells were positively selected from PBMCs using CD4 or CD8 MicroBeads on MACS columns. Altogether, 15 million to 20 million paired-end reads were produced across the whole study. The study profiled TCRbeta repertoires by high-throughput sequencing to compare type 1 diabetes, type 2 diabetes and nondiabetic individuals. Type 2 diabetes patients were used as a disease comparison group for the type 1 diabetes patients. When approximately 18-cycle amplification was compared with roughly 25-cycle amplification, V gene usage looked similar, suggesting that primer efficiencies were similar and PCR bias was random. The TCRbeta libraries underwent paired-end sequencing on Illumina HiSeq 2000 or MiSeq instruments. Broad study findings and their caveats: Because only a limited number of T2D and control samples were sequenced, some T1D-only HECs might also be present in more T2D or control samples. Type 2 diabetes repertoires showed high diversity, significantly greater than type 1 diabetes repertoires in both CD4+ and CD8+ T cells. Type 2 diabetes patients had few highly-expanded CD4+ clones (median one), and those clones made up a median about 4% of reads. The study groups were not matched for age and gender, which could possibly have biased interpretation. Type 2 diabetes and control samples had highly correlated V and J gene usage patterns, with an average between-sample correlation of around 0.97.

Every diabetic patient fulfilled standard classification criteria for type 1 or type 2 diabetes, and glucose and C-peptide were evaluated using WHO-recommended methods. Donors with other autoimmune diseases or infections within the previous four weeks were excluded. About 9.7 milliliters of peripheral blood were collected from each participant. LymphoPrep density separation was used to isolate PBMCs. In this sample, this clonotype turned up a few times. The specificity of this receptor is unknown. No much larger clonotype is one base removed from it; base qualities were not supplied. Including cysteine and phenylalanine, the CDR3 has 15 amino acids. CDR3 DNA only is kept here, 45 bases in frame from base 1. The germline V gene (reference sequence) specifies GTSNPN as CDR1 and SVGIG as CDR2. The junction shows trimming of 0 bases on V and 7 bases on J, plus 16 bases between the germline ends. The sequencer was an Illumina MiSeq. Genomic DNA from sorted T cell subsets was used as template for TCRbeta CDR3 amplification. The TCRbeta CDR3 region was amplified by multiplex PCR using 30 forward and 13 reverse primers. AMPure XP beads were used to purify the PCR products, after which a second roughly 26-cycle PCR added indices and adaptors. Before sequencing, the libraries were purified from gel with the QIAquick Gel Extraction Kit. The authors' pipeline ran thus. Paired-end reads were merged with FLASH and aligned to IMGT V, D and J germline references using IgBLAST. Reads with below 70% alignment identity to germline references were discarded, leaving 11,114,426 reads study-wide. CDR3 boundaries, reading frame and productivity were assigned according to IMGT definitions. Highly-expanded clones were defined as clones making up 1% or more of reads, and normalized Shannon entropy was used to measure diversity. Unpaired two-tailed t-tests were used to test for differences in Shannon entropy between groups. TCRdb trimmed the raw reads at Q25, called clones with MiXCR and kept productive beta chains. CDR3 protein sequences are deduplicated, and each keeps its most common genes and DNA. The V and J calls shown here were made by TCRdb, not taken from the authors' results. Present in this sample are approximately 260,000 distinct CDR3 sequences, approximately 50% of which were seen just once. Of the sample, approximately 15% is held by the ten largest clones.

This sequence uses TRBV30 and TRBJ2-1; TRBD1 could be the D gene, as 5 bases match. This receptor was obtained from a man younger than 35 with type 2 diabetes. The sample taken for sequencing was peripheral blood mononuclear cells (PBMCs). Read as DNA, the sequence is TGTGCCTGGAGTGTACAGGCAGGAGTTGTGAATGAGCAGTTCTTC. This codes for CAWSVQAGVVNEQFF.